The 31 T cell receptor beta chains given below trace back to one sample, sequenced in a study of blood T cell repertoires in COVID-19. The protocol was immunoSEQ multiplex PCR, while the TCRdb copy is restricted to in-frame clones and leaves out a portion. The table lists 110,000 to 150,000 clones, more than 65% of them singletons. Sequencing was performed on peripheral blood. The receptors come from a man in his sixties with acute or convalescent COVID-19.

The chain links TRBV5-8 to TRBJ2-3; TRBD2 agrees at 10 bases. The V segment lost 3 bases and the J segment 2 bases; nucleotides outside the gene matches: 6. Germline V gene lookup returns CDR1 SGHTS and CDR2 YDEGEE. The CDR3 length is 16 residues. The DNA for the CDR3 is TGTGCCAGCAGCTCTGGAGCGGGAGGGTTCACAGATACGCAGTATTTT. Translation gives CASSSGAGGFTDTQYF.

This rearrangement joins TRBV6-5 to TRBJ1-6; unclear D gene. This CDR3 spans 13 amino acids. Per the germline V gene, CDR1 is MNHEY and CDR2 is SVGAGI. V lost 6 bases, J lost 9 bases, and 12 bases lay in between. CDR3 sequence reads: CASSQALGSPLHF. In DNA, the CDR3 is TGTGCCAGCAGCCAAGCTCTTGGTTCACCCCTCCACTTT.

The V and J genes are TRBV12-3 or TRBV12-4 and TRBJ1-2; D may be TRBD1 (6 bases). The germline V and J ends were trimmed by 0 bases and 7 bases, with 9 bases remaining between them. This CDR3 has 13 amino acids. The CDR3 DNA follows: TGTGCCAGCAGTTTAGCTGTACAGGGTGGCTACACCTTC. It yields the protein CASSLAVQGGYTF.

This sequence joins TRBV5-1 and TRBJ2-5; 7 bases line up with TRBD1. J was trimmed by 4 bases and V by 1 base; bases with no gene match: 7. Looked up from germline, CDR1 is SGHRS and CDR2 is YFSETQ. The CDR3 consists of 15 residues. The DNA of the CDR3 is TGCGCCAGCAGCTTGACCGACAGGGATGGAGAGACCCAGTACTTC. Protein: CASSLTDRDGETQYF.

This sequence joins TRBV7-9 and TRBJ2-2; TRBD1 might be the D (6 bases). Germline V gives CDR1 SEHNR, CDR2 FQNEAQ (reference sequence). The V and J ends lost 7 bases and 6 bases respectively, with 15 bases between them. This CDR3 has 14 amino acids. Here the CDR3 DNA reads TGTGCCAGCAACCCGTGGGGGCGTCCCGGGGAGCTGTTTTTT. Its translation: CASNPWGRPGELFF.

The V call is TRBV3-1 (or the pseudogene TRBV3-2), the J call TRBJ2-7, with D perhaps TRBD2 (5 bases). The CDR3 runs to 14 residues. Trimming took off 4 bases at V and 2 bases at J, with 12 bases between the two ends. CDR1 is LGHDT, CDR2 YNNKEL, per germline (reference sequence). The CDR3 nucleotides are TGTGCCAGCAGCCGTGGGAGTTATACCTACGAGCAGTACTTC. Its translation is CASSRGSYTYEQYF.

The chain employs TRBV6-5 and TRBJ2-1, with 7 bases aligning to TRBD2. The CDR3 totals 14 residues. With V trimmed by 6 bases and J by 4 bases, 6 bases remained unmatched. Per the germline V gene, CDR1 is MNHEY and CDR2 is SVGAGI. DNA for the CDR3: TGTGCCAGCAGACTAGCGCAGATTTACAATGAGCAGTTCTTC. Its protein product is CASRLAQIYNEQFF.

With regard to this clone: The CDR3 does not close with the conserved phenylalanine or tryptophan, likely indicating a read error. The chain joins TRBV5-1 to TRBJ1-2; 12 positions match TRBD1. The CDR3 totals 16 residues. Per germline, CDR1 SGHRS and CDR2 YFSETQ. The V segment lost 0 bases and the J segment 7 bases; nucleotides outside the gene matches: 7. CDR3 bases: TGCGCCAGCAGCTTGGCCCCGGGACAGGGGGCGGGTGGCTACACCCTC. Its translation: CASSLAPGQGAGGYTL.

The CDR3 region is CASSKGRTESYEQYF. The CDR3 DNA sequence: TGTGCCAGCAGCAAAGGCCGGACAGAGTCCTACGAGCAGTACTTC. J is TRBJ2-7 and V is TRBV21-1; TRBD1 is the table's D call, not checked against the DNA. TRBV21-1 is a documented pseudogene. The CDR3 is 15 residues long.

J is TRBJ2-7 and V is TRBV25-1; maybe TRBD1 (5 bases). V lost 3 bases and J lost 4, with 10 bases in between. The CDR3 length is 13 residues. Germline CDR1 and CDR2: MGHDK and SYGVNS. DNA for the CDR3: TGTGCCAGCAGTGAGCAGGGTACTTACGAGCAGTACTTC. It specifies CASSEQGTYEQYF.

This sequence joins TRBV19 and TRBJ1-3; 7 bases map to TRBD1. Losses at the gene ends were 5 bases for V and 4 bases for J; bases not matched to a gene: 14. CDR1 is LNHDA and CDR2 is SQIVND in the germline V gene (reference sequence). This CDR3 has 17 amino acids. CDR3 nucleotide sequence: TGTGCCAGTAGTCCAACCATGACAGGGATCGCCGGAAACACCATATATTTT. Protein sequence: CASSPTMTGIAGNTIYF.

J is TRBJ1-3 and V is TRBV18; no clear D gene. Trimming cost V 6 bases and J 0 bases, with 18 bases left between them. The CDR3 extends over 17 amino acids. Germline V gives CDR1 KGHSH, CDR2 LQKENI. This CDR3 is CASSPDSPQGSGNTIYF. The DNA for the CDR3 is TGTGCCAGCTCCCCTGACTCCCCCCAAGGCTCTGGAAACACCATATATTTT.

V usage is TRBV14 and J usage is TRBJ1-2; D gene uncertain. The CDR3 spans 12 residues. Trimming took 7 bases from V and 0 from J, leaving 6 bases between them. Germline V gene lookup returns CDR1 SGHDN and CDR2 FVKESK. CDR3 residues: CASTGSNYGYTF. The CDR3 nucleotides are TGTGCCAGCACGGGGTCTAACTATGGCTACACCTTC. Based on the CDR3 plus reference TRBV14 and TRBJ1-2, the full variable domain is EAGVTQFPSHSVIEKGQTVTLRCDPISGHDNLYWYRRVMGKEIKFLLHFVKESKQDESGMPNNRFLAERTGGTYSTLKVQPAELEDSGVYFCASTGSNYGYTFGSGTRLTVV.

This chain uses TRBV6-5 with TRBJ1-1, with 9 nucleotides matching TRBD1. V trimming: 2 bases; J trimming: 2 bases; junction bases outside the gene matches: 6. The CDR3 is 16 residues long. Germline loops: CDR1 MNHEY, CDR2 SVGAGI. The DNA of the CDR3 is TGTGCCAGCAGTTACGGCGCGGGACAGGGAAACACTGAAGCTTTCTTT. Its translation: CASSYGAGQGNTEAFF.

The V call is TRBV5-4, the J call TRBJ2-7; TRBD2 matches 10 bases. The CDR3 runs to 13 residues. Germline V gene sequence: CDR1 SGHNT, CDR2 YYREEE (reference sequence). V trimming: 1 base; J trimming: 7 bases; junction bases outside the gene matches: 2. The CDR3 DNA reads TGTGCCAGCAGCTTGCCTAGCGGGAGAGAGCAGTACTTC. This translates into CASSLPSGREQYF.

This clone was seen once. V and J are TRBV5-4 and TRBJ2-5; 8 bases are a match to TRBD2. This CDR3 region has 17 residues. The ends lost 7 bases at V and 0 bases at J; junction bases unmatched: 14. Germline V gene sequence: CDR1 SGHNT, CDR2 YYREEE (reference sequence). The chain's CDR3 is CASALGVSSGHQETQYF. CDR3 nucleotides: TGTGCCAGCGCCCTTGGGGTTTCTAGCGGGCACCAAGAGACCCAGTACTTC.

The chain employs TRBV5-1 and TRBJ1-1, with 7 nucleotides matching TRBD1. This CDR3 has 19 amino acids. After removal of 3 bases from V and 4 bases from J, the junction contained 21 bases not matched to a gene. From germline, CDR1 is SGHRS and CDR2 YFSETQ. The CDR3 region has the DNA TGCGCCAGCAGCTGGCCAGGGGTTGAGGATAGAAACAGGGGCACTGAAGCTTTCTTT. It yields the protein CASSWPGVEDRNRGTEAFF.

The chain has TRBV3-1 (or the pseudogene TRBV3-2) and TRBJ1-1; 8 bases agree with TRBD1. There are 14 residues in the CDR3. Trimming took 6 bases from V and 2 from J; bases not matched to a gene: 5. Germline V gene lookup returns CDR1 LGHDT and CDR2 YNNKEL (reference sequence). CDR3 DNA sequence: TGTGCCAGCAGTCTCAGGGGGCCCAACACTGAAGCTTTCTTT. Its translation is CASSLRGPNTEAFF.

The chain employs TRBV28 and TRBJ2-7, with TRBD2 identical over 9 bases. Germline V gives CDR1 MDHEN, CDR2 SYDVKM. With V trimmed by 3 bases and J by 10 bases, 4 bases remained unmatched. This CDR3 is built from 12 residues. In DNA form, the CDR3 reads TGTGCCAGCAGTTTTGCACTAGCGGGTCAGTACTTC. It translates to CASSFALAGQYF.

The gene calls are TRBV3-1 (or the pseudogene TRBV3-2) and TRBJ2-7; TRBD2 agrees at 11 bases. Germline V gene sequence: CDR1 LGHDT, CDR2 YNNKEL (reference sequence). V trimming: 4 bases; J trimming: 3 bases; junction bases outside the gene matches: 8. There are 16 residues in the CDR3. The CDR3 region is CASSPRLAGINYEQYF. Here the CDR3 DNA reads TGTGCCAGCAGCCCAAGACTAGCGGGAATTAACTACGAGCAGTACTTC.

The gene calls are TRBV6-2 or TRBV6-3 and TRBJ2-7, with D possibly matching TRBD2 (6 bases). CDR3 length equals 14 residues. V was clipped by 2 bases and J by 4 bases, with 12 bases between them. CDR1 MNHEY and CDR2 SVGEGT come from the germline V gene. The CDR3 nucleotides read TGTGCCAGCAGTTACGGAGGGCCTCCGTACGAGCAGTACTTC. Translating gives CASSYGGPPYEQYF.

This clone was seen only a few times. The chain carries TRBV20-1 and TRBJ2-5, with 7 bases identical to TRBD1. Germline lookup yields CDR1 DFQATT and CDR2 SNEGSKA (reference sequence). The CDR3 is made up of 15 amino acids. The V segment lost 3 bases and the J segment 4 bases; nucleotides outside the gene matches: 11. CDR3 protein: CSASLTGRRPETQYF. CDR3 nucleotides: TGCAGTGCTAGTTTGACAGGGCGTAGACCAGAGACCCAGTACTTC.

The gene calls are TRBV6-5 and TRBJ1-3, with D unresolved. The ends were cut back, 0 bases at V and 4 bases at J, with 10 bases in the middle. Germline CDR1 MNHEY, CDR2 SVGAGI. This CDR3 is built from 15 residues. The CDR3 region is CASSYSIQAGNTIYF. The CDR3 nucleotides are TGTGCCAGCAGTTACTCGATCCAGGCAGGAAACACCATATATTTT.

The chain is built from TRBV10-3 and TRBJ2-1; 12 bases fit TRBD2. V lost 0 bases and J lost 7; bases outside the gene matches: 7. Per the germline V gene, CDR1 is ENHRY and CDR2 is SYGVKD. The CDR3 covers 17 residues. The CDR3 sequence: CAISESRTSGVMNEQFF. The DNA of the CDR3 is TGTGCCATCAGTGAGTCTCGGACTAGCGGGGTTATGAATGAGCAGTTCTTC.

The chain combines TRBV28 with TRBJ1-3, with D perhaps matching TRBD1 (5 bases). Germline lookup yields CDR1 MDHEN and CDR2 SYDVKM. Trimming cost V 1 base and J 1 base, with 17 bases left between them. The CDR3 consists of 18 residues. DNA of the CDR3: TGTGCCAGCAGTTTATCCTTTGGGTCAGGGAGGTCTGGAAACACCATATATTTT. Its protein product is CASSLSFGSGRSGNTIYF.

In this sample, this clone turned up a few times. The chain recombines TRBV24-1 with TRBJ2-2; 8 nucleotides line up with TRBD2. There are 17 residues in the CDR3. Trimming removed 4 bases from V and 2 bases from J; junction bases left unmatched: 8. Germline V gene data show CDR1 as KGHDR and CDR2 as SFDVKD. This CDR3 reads CATSDRRGGPNTGELFF. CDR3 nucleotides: TGTGCCACCAGTGACCGCCGGGGGGGCCCTAACACCGGGGAGCTGTTTTTT.

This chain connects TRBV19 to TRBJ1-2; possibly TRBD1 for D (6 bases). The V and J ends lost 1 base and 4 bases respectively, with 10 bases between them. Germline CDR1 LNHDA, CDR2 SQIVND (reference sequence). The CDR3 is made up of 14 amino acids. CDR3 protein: CASSIAGASYGYTF. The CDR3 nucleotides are TGTGCCAGTAGTATAGCAGGGGCCTCCTATGGCTACACCTTC.

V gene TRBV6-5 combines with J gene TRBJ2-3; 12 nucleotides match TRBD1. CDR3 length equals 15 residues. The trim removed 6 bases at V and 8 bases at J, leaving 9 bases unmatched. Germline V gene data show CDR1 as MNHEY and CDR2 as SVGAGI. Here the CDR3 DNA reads TGTGCCAGCAGCCTGCCTCCGGGACAGGGGGCTACGCAGTATTTT. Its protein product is CASSLPPGQGATQYF.

The CDR3 region is CASSHGGLAGGPGANVLTF. The CDR3 coding sequence is TGTGCCAGCAGCCACGGGGGGCTAGCGGGAGGGCCCGGGGCCAACGTCCTGACTTTC. The genes are TRBV3-1 (or the pseudogene TRBV3-2) and TRBJ2-6, with 12 bases fitting TRBD2. Germline V CDR1 and CDR2: LGHDT, YNNKEL (reference sequence). The V gene end was trimmed by 3 bases and the J gene end by 4 bases; junction bases not matched to a gene: 10. The CDR3 extends over 19 amino acids.

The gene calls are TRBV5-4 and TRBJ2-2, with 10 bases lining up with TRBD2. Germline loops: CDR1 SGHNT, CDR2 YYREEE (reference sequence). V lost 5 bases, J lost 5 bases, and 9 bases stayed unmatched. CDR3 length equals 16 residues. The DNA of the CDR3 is TGTGCCAGCAGGAGGGGAGCGGGAGGGTTAACCGGGGAGCTGTTTTTT. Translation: CASRRGAGGLTGELFF.

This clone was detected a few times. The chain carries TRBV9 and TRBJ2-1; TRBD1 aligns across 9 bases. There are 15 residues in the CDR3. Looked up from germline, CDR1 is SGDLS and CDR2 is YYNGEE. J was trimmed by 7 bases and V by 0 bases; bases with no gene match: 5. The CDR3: CASSVEGQGRNEQFF. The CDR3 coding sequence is TGTGCCAGCAGCGTAGAGGGACAGGGACGGAATGAGCAGTTCTTC. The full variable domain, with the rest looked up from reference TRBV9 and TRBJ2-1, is DSGVTQTPKHLITATGQRVTLRCSPRSGDLSVYWYQQSLDQGLQFLIQYYNGEERAKGNILERFSAQQFPDLHSELNLSSLELGDSALYFCASSVEGQGRNEQFFGPGTRLTVL.